Below are 31 T cell receptor beta chains sequenced from a single sample in a study of T-cell memory formation after mild COVID-19. TCRdb fed the 5' RACE reads into MiXCR, producing one record per CDR3 protein. The table has fewer than 350,000 distinct CDR3 sequences, 7.5% to 9.5% seen once. Sequencing was performed on PBMCs or a T cell subset sorted from them (not recorded which). The receptors derive from a man aged 18 to 30 who had mild COVID-19 (a few samples of this study predate the infection). Cell type and time point are not known.

This chain links TRBV7-9 with TRBJ2-5; the D call may be TRBD1 or TRBD2 (5 bases each). The length of the CDR3 is 15 residues. Trimming left V 5 bases short and J 5 bases short, with 18 bases between. Germline CDR1 is SEHNR and CDR2 is FQNEAQ (reference sequence). CDR3 in DNA: TGTGCCAGCAGCCCTCGGGACCTAGAGGGGGAGACCCAGTACTTC. Its translation: CASSPRDLEGETQYF.

Only a few counts were recorded for this clonotype. The gene calls are TRBV6-5 and TRBJ1-1; no reliable D call. With 2 bases removed from V and 0 bases from J, the gap between germline ends came to 4 bases. This CDR3 has 13 amino acids. Germline V CDR1 and CDR2: MNHEY, SVGAGI. CDR3 amino acids: CASSYGMNTEAFF. The CDR3 DNA follows: TGTGCCAGCAGTTACGGTATGAACACTGAAGCTTTCTTT.

The rearrangement uses TRBV9 and TRBJ1-1; a weak D match, TRBD1 (6 bases). Trimming left V 6 bases short and J 4 bases short, with 19 bases between. CDR1 is SGDLS and CDR2 is YYNGEE in the germline V gene. The CDR3 has 15 amino acids. The CDR3 is CASTTSGGAGTEAFF. CDR3 bases: TGTGCCAGCACTACTTCGGGGGGCGCGGGCACTGAAGCTTTCTTT.

Only a few counts were recorded for this clonotype. The chain carries TRBV7-2 and TRBJ2-5; 8 bases align to TRBD1. The CDR3 consists of 18 residues. Germline V gives CDR1 SGHTA, CDR2 FQGNSA. V trimming: 4 bases; J trimming: 2 bases; junction bases outside the gene matches: 15. This CDR3 is CASSSGRFYGQGQETQYF. CDR3 bases: TGTGCCAGCAGCTCCGGGCGCTTCTATGGACAGGGACAAGAGACCCAGTACTTC.

A few counts support this clonotype. CDR3 sequence (DNA): TGTGCCAGCAGTTTTACGGTCGAAGAATTTGAGACCCAGTACTTC. This translates into CASSFTVEEFETQYF. This chain joins TRBV12-3 or TRBV12-4 and TRBJ2-5; D not certain. CDR3 length: 15 residues. The V and J ends lost 3 bases and 5 bases respectively, with 16 bases between them.

This chain joins TRBV7-2 and TRBJ1-5; D is ambiguous. Germline CDR1 reads SGHTA; CDR2 reads FQGNSA. The CDR3 has 16 residues. V was trimmed by 3 bases and J by 0 bases, leaving 12 bases between them. As DNA, the CDR3 is TGTGCCAGCAGCTTGGATTGGAGTTATAGCAATCAGCCCCAGCATTTT. This encodes CASSLDWSYSNQPQHF. The variable domain in full, with the rest retrieved from reference TRBV7-2 and TRBJ1-5, is GAGVSQSPSNKVTEKGKDVELRCDPISGHTALYWYRQSLGQGLEFLIYFQGNSAPDKSGLPSDRFSAERTGGSVSTLTIQRTQQEDSAVYLCASSLDWSYSNQPQHFGDGTRLSIL.

The V call is TRBV4-2, the J call TRBJ2-5; 9 nucleotides align to TRBD2. The CDR3 is 17 amino acids. Losses at the gene ends were 0 bases for V and 9 bases for J; bases not matched to a gene: 14. Looked up from germline, CDR1 is LGHNA and CDR2 is YNFKEQ. CDR3 amino acids: CASSQDRWLAGMGAQYF. CDR3 DNA sequence: TGTGCCAGCAGCCAAGACCGGTGGCTAGCGGGGATGGGCGCCCAGTACTTC.

The chain carries TRBV6-6 and TRBJ2-7; D possibly corresponds to TRBD1 (6 bases). V was pared by 7 bases and J by 6 bases, with 13 bases between. CDR3 length equals 12 residues. Germline V lookup: CDR1 MNHNY, CDR2 SVGAGI (reference sequence). The CDR3 region is CASMPGDVEQYF. CDR3 coding DNA: TGTGCCAGCATGCCAGGGGACGTCGAGCAGTACTTC.

This clonotype was detected many times. V usage is TRBV5-6 and J usage is TRBJ2-5; 7 positions agree with TRBD1. Germline-derived CDR1 and CDR2 are SGHDT and YYEEEE. After removal of 4 bases from V and 5 bases from J, the junction contained 8 bases not matched to a gene. This CDR3 contains 14 residues. CDR3: CASSTTGLGETQYF. As DNA, the CDR3 is TGTGCCAGCAGCACGACAGGGCTGGGGGAGACCCAGTACTTC.

This clonotype appeared a few times. The chain employs TRBV6-2 or TRBV6-3 and TRBJ1-2, with D possibly TRBD1 on 5 matching bases. The CDR3 has 14 amino acids. CDR1 is MNHEY and CDR2 is SVGEGT in the germline V gene. With 10 bases removed from V and 4 bases from J, the gap between germline ends came to 19 bases. The CDR3 DNA is TGTGCCAACCTACGACAGACCTCTTCCTATGGCTACACCTTC. It codes for CANLRQTSSYGYTF.

The chain combines TRBV7-9 with TRBJ2-3; perhaps TRBD2 as D (5 bases). This CDR3 is built from 15 residues. V dropped 3 bases and J dropped 1 base, with 11 bases sitting between them. Looked up from germline, CDR1 is SEHNR and CDR2 is FQNEAQ (reference sequence). CDR3 region: CASSLTGSGTDTQYF. In DNA, the CDR3 is TGTGCCAGCAGCTTGACGGGGTCTGGCACAGATACGCAGTATTTT.

In this sample, this clonotype turned up a few times. The chain uses TRBV7-2 and TRBJ2-5; TRBD1 matches at 8 bases. The ends lost 5 bases at V and 13 bases at J; junction bases unmatched: 15. The germline V gene has CDR1 SGHTA and CDR2 FQGNSA. This CDR3 region has 14 residues. CDR3 sequence (DNA): TGTGCCAGCAGCCCCTCACCGGGACAGGCCGAAGGGTACTTC. Its translation: CASSPSPGQAEGYF.

This clonotype was detected many times. The V and J genes are TRBV7-2 and TRBJ2-1, with TRBD2 matching 11 bases. The germline gives CDR1 SGHTA, CDR2 FQGNSA. CDR3 length: 16 residues. After removal of 4 bases from V and 7 bases from J, the junction contained 9 bases not matched to a gene. This CDR3 reads CASSSIAGGRRNEQFF. The CDR3 DNA reads TGTGCCAGCAGCTCCATAGCGGGGGGGCGAAGGAATGAGCAGTTCTTC.

The chain recombines TRBV6-5 with TRBJ2-4; a possible D gene is TRBD2 (5 bases). Trimming left V 6 bases short and J 0 bases short, with 18 bases between. This CDR3 comprises 17 residues. Germline lookup yields CDR1 MNHEY and CDR2 SVGAGI. The CDR3 DNA follows: TGTGCCAGCAGGCGAGGGCCACAATTATTAGCCAAAAACATTCAGTACTTC. This gives the protein CASRRGPQLLAKNIQYF.

This clonotype came up a few times. The rearrangement joins TRBV18 to TRBJ1-2; possibly TRBD1 for D (6 bases). V was cut by 2 bases and J by 4 bases, with 17 bases left in between. This CDR3 contains 16 residues. Germline V gene lookup returns CDR1 KGHSH and CDR2 LQKENI. The CDR3 DNA follows: TGTGCCAGCTCACCAAGGACAAAAAGGGGGACCTATGGCTACACCTTC. Amino acids: CASSPRTKRGTYGYTF.

This clonotype has more than one count but fewer than ten. V usage is TRBV7-9 and J usage is TRBJ1-1; 10 bases are shared with TRBD1. Germline CDR1 SEHNR, CDR2 FQNEAQ (reference sequence). CDR3 length equals 15 residues. J lost 3 bases, V lost 1 base, and 2 bases had no gene match. The CDR3 spells CASSLVGQGDTEAFF. The DNA for the CDR3 is TGTGCCAGCAGCTTAGTTGGACAGGGGGACACTGAAGCTTTCTTT.

This clonotype ranks as medium-sized. The CDR3 sequence is CASSQNPPGGYTF. CDR3 coding DNA: TGTGCCAGCAGCCAAAACCCCCCCGGTGGCTACACCTTC. The rearrangement joins TRBV12-3 or TRBV12-4 to TRBJ1-2; D unclear. The CDR3 sequence is 13 residues long. V was clipped by 6 bases and J by 7 bases, with 15 bases between them.

This clonotype was seen a few times. V and J are TRBV7-2 and TRBJ2-1; 7 bases are shared with TRBD2. Germline CDR1 SGHTA, CDR2 FQGNSA. The V and J ends lost 2 bases and 6 bases, in that order; junction bases with no gene match: 4. This CDR3 has 14 amino acids. In nucleotides, the CDR3 is TGTGCCAGCAGCTTATGGGCTAGCGGCAATGAGCAGTTCTTC. Its protein is CASSLWASGNEQFF. Drawing the rest from reference TRBV7-2 and TRBJ2-1, the complete variable domain is GAGVSQSPSNKVTEKGKDVELRCDPISGHTALYWYRQSLGQGLEFLIYFQGNSAPDKSGLPSDRFSAERTGGSVSTLTIQRTQQEDSAVYLCASSLWASGNEQFFGPGTRLTVL.

This clonotype showed up just a few times. The chain employs TRBV7-9 and TRBJ2-5, with D possibly matching TRBD1 (5 bases). The V and J ends lost 5 bases and 1 base respectively, with 11 bases between them. Germline V gives CDR1 SEHNR, CDR2 FQNEAQ (reference sequence). The CDR3 is 14 residues long. For the CDR3, the DNA is TGTGCCAGCAGCCAGATGACAGCCCAAGAGACCCAGTACTTC. Its protein is CASSQMTAQETQYF.

The chain is built from TRBV12-3 or TRBV12-4 and TRBJ1-4, with 7 bases that match TRBD1. V was pared by 6 bases and J by 5 bases, with 6 bases of the junction left unmatched. The CDR3 runs 14 residues. This CDR3 reads CASSRDRRNEKLFF. For the CDR3, the DNA is TGTGCCAGCAGCAGGGACAGAAGAAATGAAAAACTGTTTTTT.

This clonotype occurred many times. This chain connects TRBV5-1 to TRBJ2-3; the D is unclear. Germline loops: CDR1 SGHRS, CDR2 YFSETQ. Trimming stripped 0 bases from V and 4 bases from J, with 6 bases between. This CDR3 spans 13 amino acids. The CDR3 loop is CASSLAVADTQYF. The CDR3 DNA follows: TGCGCCAGCAGCTTGGCCGTGGCAGATACGCAGTATTTT.

This clonotype has only a few counts. The rearrangement uses TRBV29-1 and TRBJ2-7; D may correspond to TRBD1 or TRBD2 (7 bases each). In germline, CDR1 is SQVTM, CDR2 ANQGSEA. The CDR3 totals 15 residues. V lost 2 bases to trimming and J lost 1 base, with 15 bases between them. The CDR3 DNA sequence: TGCAGCGTTGAATACGGCAGGGGGGGTTCCTACGAGCAGTACTTC. Translated: CSVEYGRGGSYEQYF.

The table lists this clonotype with a few counts. V is TRBV3-1 and J is TRBJ2-1, with D possibly TRBD2 on 7 matching bases. With 2 bases removed from V and 8 bases from J, the gap between germline ends came to 10 bases. Germline CDR1 and CDR2: LGHDT and YNNKEL (reference sequence). The CDR3 runs to 13 residues. In nucleotides, the CDR3 is TGTGCCAGCAGCCAAAGGGGGGGCGATGAGCAGTTCTTC. This encodes CASSQRGGDEQFF.

The genes are TRBV21-1 and TRBJ2-2; the DNA was not used to check the table's D call, TRBD2. TRBV21-1 is marked as a pseudogene. This CDR3 has 16 residues. The CDR3 loop reads CASSKDSGLPGGELFF. The CDR3 coding sequence is TGTGCCAGCAGCAAAGATTCGGGACTGCCCGGGGGGGAGCTGTTTTTT.

At least ten counts were recorded for this clonotype. The chain couples TRBV10-3 to TRBJ2-7; 10 positions match TRBD2. The CDR3 has 17 amino acids. Germline V CDR1 and CDR2: ENHRY, SYGVKD. V gave up 0 bases and J gave up 0 bases; unmatched junction bases: 5. This CDR3 is CAISESLAGDHSYEQYF. The CDR3 DNA follows: TGTGCCATCAGTGAGTCGCTAGCGGGGGACCACTCCTACGAGCAGTACTTC.

In its sample, this clonotype was seen many times. This chain joins TRBV5-1 and TRBJ2-3; 12 positions agree with TRBD2. Germline CDR1 SGHRS, CDR2 YFSETQ. J was trimmed by 1 base and V by 2 bases; bases with no gene match: 8. This CDR3 region has 18 residues. CDR3 loop: CASSFSLAGGLGTDTQYF. CDR3 coding DNA: TGCGCCAGCAGCTTTTCGCTAGCGGGGGGGCTGGGCACAGATACGCAGTATTTT.

The chain has TRBV5-6 and TRBJ2-4; a weak D match, TRBD1 (6 bases). Germline V CDR1 and CDR2: SGHDT, YYEEEE. This CDR3 contains 16 residues. Trimming shortened V by 1 base and J by 6 bases, and 17 bases separated the two germline ends. This CDR3 reads CASSLMAGVYPNIQYF. The CDR3, as DNA: TGTGCCAGCAGCTTGATGGCAGGGGTCTATCCAAACATTCAGTACTTC.

Regarding this clonotype: A read error may account for a junction end that differs from germline. The chain employs TRBV7-9 and TRBJ2-6; 9 positions match TRBD1. The CDR3 contains 17 residues. CDR1 is SEHNR, CDR2 FQNEAQ, per germline (reference sequence). CDR3 DNA sequence: TGTGCCAGCAGCCGATGGGGACAGGGAAAAGGGGGCAACGTCCTGACTTTC. It is translated as CASSRWGQGKGGNVLTF.

V gene TRBV19 combines with J gene TRBJ1-5; TRBD1 might be the D (6 bases). Trimming removed 3 bases at V and 6 bases at J, with 12 bases between. Per germline, CDR1 LNHDA and CDR2 SQIVND (reference sequence). The CDR3 sequence is 14 residues long. CDR3 in DNA: TGTGCCAGTAGTATCCGGGGGCAGGGTCAGCCCCAGCATTTT. It translates to CASSIRGQGQPQHF.

This clonotype has a count of ten or more. The chain is built from TRBV6-2 or TRBV6-3 and TRBJ2-1; the D is unclear. V lost 2 bases and J lost 6, with 8 bases in between. Germline V gene data show CDR1 as MNHEY and CDR2 as SVGEGT. This CDR3 spans 13 amino acids. The CDR3: CASSYPAPNEQFF. For the CDR3, the DNA is TGTGCCAGCAGTTACCCGGCCCCCAATGAGCAGTTCTTC.

This clonotype was found a few times. The CDR3 DNA reads TGTGCCAGCAGCCCACTAGCGCTCGCAGATACGCAGTATTTT. It encodes CASSPLALADTQYF. The chain employs TRBV6-5 and TRBJ2-3, with TRBD2 matching 7 bases. The junction had 7 bases not matched to a gene; V was cut back by 6 bases and J by 4 bases. The CDR3 spans 14 residues. The V gene's germline CDR1 is MNHEY and CDR2 SVGAGI.